Sequencing of this T cell receptor beta chain was carried out in a study of T cell repertoires in cytomegalovirus infection. About the research overall: CMV epitopes used comprised recently identified HLA-C-restricted ones and well-studied HLA-B-restricted ones. Shared public TCR beta signatures pointed to both CMV infection and a matching HLA type.

Study results and limitations: Carriers of CMV plus the relevant HLA were identified by cumulative public TCR beta family frequency. Across the ex vivo response, the dominant clonotypes were HLA-C-restricted CMV-specific TCR beta clonotypes.

This clonotype has just a few counts. Its target is not known. The CDR3 totals 16 residues. Germline CDR1 reads SGDLS; CDR2 reads YYNGEE. Trimming took 6 bases from V and 0 from J, leaving 16 bases between them. One entry per CDR3 protein results from TCRdb running MiXCR on the reads. The sample lists 100,000 or so distinct CDR3 sequences; roughly 39% were seen once. The TCR was taken from a human donor in good health (CMV status not recorded). Some clones in this sample may be carry-over from other donors' samples. Specimen: CD8+ T cells from cultured PBMCs, collected from culture after CMV antigen stimulation. The chain is built from TRBV9 and TRBJ1-3; D not certain. CDR3 coding DNA: TGTGCCAGCAACCGCGGCTCAGGCAACTCTGGAAACACCATATATTTT. Translation gives CASNRGSGNSGNTIYF. The full variable domain, its missing parts supplied by reference TRBV9 and TRBJ1-3, is DSGVTQTPKHLITATGQRVTLRCSPRSGDLSVYWYQQSLDQGLQFLIQYYNGEERAKGNILERFSAQQFPDLHSELNLSSLELGDSALYFCASNRGSGNSGNTIYFGEGSWLTVV.